This TCR beta chain was recorded in a study of blood T cell repertoires in COVID-19. The germline gives CDR1 SNHLY, CDR2 FYNNEI. CDR3 length: 13 residues. The ends were cut back, 8 bases at V and 8 bases at J, with 19 bases in the middle. The method was immunoSEQ multiplex PCR; TCRdb's version includes in-frame clones alone and lacks a portion of them. The sample includes 350,000 to 400,000 clones, just under 90% of them seen just once. Sequenced sample: PBMCs or T cells enriched from blood (not recorded which). V gene TRBV2 combines with J gene TRBJ2-7; D is unresolved. This receptor was taken from a woman aged 25 to 39 who had recovered from COVID-19. The CDR3 DNA follows: TGTGCCAGCTCTACTCGATTCCCGAGGCAGCAGTACTTC. It specifies CASSTRFPRQQYF.